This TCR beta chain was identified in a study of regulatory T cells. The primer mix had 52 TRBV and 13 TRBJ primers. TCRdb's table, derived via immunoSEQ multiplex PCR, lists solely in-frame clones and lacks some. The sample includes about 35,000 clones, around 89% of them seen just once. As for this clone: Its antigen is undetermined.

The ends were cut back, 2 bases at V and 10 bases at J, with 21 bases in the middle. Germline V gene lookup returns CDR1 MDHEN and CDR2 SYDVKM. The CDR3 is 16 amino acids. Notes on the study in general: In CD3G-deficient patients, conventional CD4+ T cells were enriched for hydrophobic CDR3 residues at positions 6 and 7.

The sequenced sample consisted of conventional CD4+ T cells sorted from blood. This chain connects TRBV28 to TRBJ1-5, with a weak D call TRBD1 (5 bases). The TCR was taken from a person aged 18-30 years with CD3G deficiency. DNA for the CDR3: TGTGCCAGCAGTTTAGGGGGGGGAGGGAGGATCGACCCCCAGCATTTT. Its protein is CASSLGGGGRIDPQHF.